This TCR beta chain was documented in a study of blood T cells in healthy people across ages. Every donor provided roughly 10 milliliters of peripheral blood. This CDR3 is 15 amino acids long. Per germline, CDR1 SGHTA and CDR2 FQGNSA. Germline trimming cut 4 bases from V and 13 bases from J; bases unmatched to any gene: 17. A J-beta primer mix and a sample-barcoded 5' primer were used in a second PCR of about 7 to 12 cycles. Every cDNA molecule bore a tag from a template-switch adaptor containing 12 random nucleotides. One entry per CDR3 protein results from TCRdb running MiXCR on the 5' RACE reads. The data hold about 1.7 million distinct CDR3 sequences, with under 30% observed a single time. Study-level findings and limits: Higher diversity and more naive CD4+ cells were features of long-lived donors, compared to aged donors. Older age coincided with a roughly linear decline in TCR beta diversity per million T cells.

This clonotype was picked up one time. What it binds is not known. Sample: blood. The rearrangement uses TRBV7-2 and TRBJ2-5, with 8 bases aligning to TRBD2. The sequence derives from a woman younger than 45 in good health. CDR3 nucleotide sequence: TGTGCCAGCAGCTCGGGAGGGCGGCTTACGGACGTGCGGTACTTC. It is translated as CASSSGGRLTDVRYF.